This is a list of T cell receptor beta chains from one sample in a study of shared clonotypes between healthy human individuals. Sequencing was performed with immunoSEQ multiplex PCR; in TCRdb, only in-frame clones are kept and a portion is missing. The sample holds just over 2,000,000 clones, roughly 94% seen once. Sequenced material: naive CD4+ T cells sorted from blood. Source of these receptors: a man aged 18 to 35 in good health. Both conserved end residues are part of each CDR3. Each record gives: J gene, D gene, clone size, V gene, CDR3 protein, CDR3 DNA. The D gene is left open where the match is weak. Clone size is not always given. Where it is, it says once, few, many or a class for expanded clones.

TRBJ2-7,TRBD1,NA,TRBV9,CASSAGTGRYEQYF,TGTGCCAGCAGCGCTGGGACAGGGAGATACGAGCAGTACTTC
TRBJ2-7,NA,NA,TRBV7-9,CASSSIKWRDSYEQYF,TGTGCCAGCAGCTCGATAAAGTGGCGAGACAGCTACGAGCAGTACTTC
TRBJ2-2,NA,once,TRBV7-9,CASSPRLVGELFF,TGTGCCAGCAGCCCAAGGCTGGTCGGGGAGCTGTTTTTT
TRBJ2-5,TRBD1,NA,TRBV9,CASSSSGQGSETQYF,TGTGCCAGCAGCTCATCGGGACAGGGGAGCGAGACCCAGTACTTC
TRBJ2-5,TRBD2,NA,TRBV15,CATSSRFSGSPETQYF,TGTGCCACCAGCAGCCGCTTTAGCGGGTCCCCAGAGACCCAGTACTTC
TRBJ2-7,NA,NA,TRBV9,CASSPQGSYEQYF,TGTGCCAGCAGCCCCCAGGGTTCCTACGAGCAGTACTTC
TRBJ1-5,NA,NA,TRBV30,CAWSVSRRGNQPQHF,TGTGCCTGGAGTGTATCTCGCAGGGGCAATCAGCCCCAGCATTTT
TRBJ2-1,NA,NA,TRBV2,CASSLSTSSYNEQFF,TGTGCCAGCAGTTTATCTACGAGCTCCTACAATGAGCAGTTCTTC
TRBJ2-2,TRBD1,NA,TRBV5-1,CASSWDRVGELFF,TGCGCCAGCAGCTGGGACAGGGTCGGGGAGCTGTTTTTT
TRBJ1-6,NA,NA,TRBV5-6,CASSLKPYNSPLHF,TGTGCCAGCAGCTTGAAACCGTATAATTCACCCCTCCACTTT
TRBJ2-3,NA,NA,TRBV18,CASSPRNTDTQYF,TGTGCCAGCTCACCTAGGAATACAGATACGCAGTATTTT
TRBJ2-1,TRBD2,NA,TRBV7-2,CASSLTSGLGLNEQFF,TGTGCCAGCAGCTTAACCTCGGGACTAGGATTGAATGAGCAGTTCTTC